This T cell receptor beta chain was recovered during a study of technical replicates of blood from several donors. TCRdb's table, derived via immunoSEQ multiplex PCR, lists solely in-frame clones and lacks some. The sample has 45,000 to 65,000 clones; 94% are singletons. V was cut by 0 bases and J by 10 bases, with 13 bases left in between. The CDR3 runs 14 residues. CDR1 and CDR2 from the germline V gene are MNHEY and SVGAGI. The sequencing sample was made of T cells isolated from PBMCs. V is TRBV6-5 and J is TRBJ2-1; TRBD2 is a possible D gene (6 bases). This receptor was taken from a human donor in good health. This CDR3 reads CASSYSISSGEQFF. Written as DNA, the CDR3 is TGTGCCAGCAGTTACTCGATCTCGAGCGGGGAGCAGTTCTTC.